The rows below give T cell receptor beta chains drawn from one sample of a study of T-cell reconstitution after alpha-beta-depleted transplantation in children. TCRdb passed the PCR reads through MiXCR, listing each CDR3 protein once. The sample has roughly 500,000 distinct CDR3 sequences; 8% to 11% are singletons. The sequenced sample was PBMCs, obtained before TCRalphabeta/CD19-depleted stem cell transplant. The receptors stem from a child aged 2 to 15 with inherited bone marrow failure, due to receive a stem cell transplant. CDR3s include the opening cysteine and the closing phenylalanine or tryptophan. The D gene is left open where the match is weak. Not all rows give a size; the values are once, few, many and, for expanded clones, a class.

d_call,clone_size,v_call,j_call,cdr3_nt,cdr3_aa
.,many,TRBV5-1,TRBJ1-6,TGCGCCAGCAGCCAAGAGAGCTCCTATAATTCACCCCTCCACTTT,CASSQESSYNSPLHF
.,many,TRBV15,TRBJ2-1,TGTGCCACCAGCAAACGGACCCCTTCCTACAATGAGCAGTTCTTC,CATSKRTPSYNEQFF
.,many,TRBV5-6,TRBJ1-5,TGTGCCAGCAGCTTGTCCGATCAGCCCCAGCATTTT,CASSLSDQPQHF
.,many,TRBV12-3/TRBV12-4,TRBJ2-7,TGTGCCAGCACCTTCGTCGGTGGCGAGCAGTACTTC,CASTFVGGEQYF
TRBD2,few,TRBV7-2,TRBJ2-3,TGTGCCACCAGCTTAGGGGGACTAGCGGTGCAGTATTTT,CATSLGGLAVQYF
.,many,TRBV5-1,TRBJ2-5,TGCGCCAGCAGCTTGGGAAATTCGGGAGCCCAAGAGACCCAGTACTTC,CASSLGNSGAQETQYF
TRBD1,many,TRBV4-3,TRBJ1-6,TGCGCCAGCAGCCAAGAAAGGACAGGACCGACGTCCCTCCACTTT,CASSQERTGPTSLHF
TRBD2,few,TRBV5-1,TRBJ2-1,TGCGCCAGCAGCAGAGATGCGGGAGTTTACAATGAGCAGTTCTTC,CASSRDAGVYNEQFF
TRBD2,many,TRBV12-3/TRBV12-4,TRBJ2-7,TGTGCCAGCAGTTCTAGCGGGACTAGCGGGAGCTACGAGCAGTACTTC,CASSSSGTSGSYEQYF
.,few,TRBV11-2,TRBJ2-7,TGTGCCAGCAGCCCGCCAGGGGGGGGGACAGGTAGAGTCTACGAGCAGTACTTC,CASSPPGGGTGRVYEQYF
.,.,TRBV27,TRBJ1-5,TGTGCCAGCAGTTTACTCGCAAGGGTTGGTCAGCCCCAGCATTTT,CASSLLARVGQPQHF
TRBD2,few,TRBV19,TRBJ2-4,TGTGCCAGTAGTCCCGGCGGGAGGACCAAAAACATTCAGTACTTC,CASSPGGRTKNIQYF
.,.,TRBV6-5,TRBJ2-5,TGTGCCAGCAGTTACAACTTTCCAAGCGGGTTCCAAGAGACCCAGTACTTC,CASSYNFPSGFQETQYF
TRBD1,few,TRBV30,TRBJ2-3,TGTGCCTGGAGTCGGGACAGGGGCTCAGATACGCAGTATTTT,CAWSRDRGSDTQYF
TRBD2,many,TRBV29-1,TRBJ2-1,TGCAGCATCGATAGCGGGAGAGCGGACAATGAGCAGTTCTTC,CSIDSGRADNEQFF
.,many,TRBV21-1,TRBJ2-4,TGTGCCAGCAGCAAACGGGAAGCCAAAAACATTCAGTACTTC,CASSKREAKNIQYF
.,.,TRBV7-9,TRBJ2-5,TGTGCCAGCAGGGCCGGGACCGACGAAGAGACCCAGTACTTC,CASRAGTDEETQYF
TRBD2,many,TRBV20-1,TRBJ2-1,TGCAGTGCTAGAGCCTCCCCGACTAGCGGGAGGGCCTACAATGAGCAGTTCTTC,CSARASPTSGRAYNEQFF
.,.,TRBV4-2,TRBJ1-2,TGTGCCAGGGGCCCCGGGCAGCGTTGTTGCTACACCTTC,CARGPGQRCCYTF
TRBD2,many,TRBV5-1,TRBJ2-3,TGCGCCAGCAGCTATCGGGGGGGACTAGCGGGTTCCACAGATACGCAGTATTTT,CASSYRGGLAGSTDTQYF
.,many,TRBV5-1,TRBJ2-5,TGCGCCAGCAGCTTGGAGTGGCGAGAAGAGACCCAGTACTTC,CASSLEWREETQYF
.,many,TRBV9,TRBJ2-7,TGTGCCAGCAGCCCGAGGGTTAGGGACGAGCAGTACTTC,CASSPRVRDEQYF
.,many,TRBV4-3,TRBJ1-1,TGCGCCAGCAAGGGGATTTCGTGGGCAGGGGAGGACACTGAAGCTTTCTTT,CASKGISWAGEDTEAFF
.,many,TRBV4-2,TRBJ2-5,TGTGCCAGCAGCCCAAGGGTAAATGCTTGGGAAGAGACCCAGTACTTC,CASSPRVNAWEETQYF
TRBD2,few,TRBV19,TRBJ2-2,TGTGCCAGTCTGACTAGCGAGGGCACCGGGGAGCTGTTTTTT,CASLTSEGTGELFF
.,many,TRBV25-1,TRBJ1-5,TGTGCCAGCAGTGAAAGAGGGTGGGGGGATCAGCCCCAGCATTTT,CASSERGWGDQPQHF
.,.,TRBV7-8,TRBJ1-1,TGTGCCAGCAGGGAGGGGTGGGGGATGAACACTGAAGCTTTCTTT,CASREGWGMNTEAFF
TRBD2,many,TRBV29-1,TRBJ2-5,TGCAGCGTGCCGGATGGCGGGAGTTGGCAAGAGACCCAGTACTTC,CSVPDGGSWQETQYF
.,many,TRBV7-9,TRBJ1-1,TGTGCCAGCAGCTTCGGCTGGGGCGATAGGGGCACTGAAGCTTTCTTT,CASSFGWGDRGTEAFF
.,many,TRBV7-2,TRBJ1-4,TGTGCCAGCAGCTTAGTGCCCCAGGGAGGAAAACTGTTTTTT,CASSLVPQGGKLFF
TRBD1,many,TRBV9,TRBJ2-2,TGTGCCAGCAGCTTCTCAGGGGGCGCAGCCGGGGAGCTGTTTTTT,CASSFSGGAAGELFF
.,many,TRBV6-1,TRBJ2-3,TGTGCCAGCAGTGAAGCGCTAGTCTTGACTGGGGATACGCAGTATTTT,CASSEALVLTGDTQYF
.,.,TRBV19,TRBJ2-1,TGTGCCAGTAGTATCGTGAAGGGCCTGTCCCATGAGCAGTTCTTC,CASSIVKGLSHEQFF
.,few,TRBV6-5,TRBJ2-1,TGTGCCAGCAGTTACTCGATCCGTAGCTCCTACAATGAGCAGTTCTTC,CASSYSIRSSYNEQFF
.,many,TRBV7-2,TRBJ2-2,TGTGCCAGCAGCTTGGGGCTCGGGGGACCTACCGGGGAGCTGTTTTTT,CASSLGLGGPTGELFF